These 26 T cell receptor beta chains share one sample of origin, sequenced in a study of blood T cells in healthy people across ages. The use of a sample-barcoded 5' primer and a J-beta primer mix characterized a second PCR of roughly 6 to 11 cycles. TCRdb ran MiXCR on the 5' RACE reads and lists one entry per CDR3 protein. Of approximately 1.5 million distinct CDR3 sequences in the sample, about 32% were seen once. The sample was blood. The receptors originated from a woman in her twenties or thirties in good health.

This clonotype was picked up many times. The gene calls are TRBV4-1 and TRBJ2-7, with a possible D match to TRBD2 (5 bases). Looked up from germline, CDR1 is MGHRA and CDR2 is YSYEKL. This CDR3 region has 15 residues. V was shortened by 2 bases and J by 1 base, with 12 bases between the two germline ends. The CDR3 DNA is TGCGCCAGCAGCCAACTAGCTGCGACTTCCTACGAGCAGTACTTC. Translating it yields CASSQLAATSYEQYF.

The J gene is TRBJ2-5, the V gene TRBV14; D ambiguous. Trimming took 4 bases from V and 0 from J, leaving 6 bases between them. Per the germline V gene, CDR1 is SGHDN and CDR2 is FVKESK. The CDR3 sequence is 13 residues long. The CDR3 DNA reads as TGTGCCAGCAGCCGCTACTACCAAGAGACCCAGTACTTC. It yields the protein CASSRYYQETQYF.

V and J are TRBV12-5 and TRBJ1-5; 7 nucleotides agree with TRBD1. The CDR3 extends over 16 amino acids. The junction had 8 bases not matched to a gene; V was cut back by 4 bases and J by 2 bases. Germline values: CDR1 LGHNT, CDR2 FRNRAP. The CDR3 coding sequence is TGTGCTAGTGGTTCACCAGGGGGGATTGGCAATCAGCCCCAGCATTTT. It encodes CASGSPGGIGNQPQHF.

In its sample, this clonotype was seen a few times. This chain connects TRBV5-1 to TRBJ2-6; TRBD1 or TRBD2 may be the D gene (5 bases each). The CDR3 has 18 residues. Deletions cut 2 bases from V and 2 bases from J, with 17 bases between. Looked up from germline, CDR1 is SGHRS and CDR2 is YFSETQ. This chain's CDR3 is CASSLPRDVLTGANVLTF. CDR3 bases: TGCGCCAGCAGCTTACCCCGGGACGTACTAACTGGGGCCAACGTCCTGACTTTC. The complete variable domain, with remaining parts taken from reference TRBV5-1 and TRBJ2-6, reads KAGVTQTPRYLIKTRGQQVTLSCSPISGHRSVSWYQQTPGQGLQFLFEYFSETQRNKGNFPGRFSGRQFSNSRSEMNVSTLELGDSALYLCASSLPRDVLTGANVLTFGAGSRLTVL.

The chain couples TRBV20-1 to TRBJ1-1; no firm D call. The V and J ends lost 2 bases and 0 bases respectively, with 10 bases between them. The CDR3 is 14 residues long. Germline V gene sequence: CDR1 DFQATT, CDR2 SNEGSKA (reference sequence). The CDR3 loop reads CSARKGPMNTEAFF. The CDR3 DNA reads TGCAGTGCTAGAAAGGGTCCGATGAACACTGAAGCTTTCTTT.

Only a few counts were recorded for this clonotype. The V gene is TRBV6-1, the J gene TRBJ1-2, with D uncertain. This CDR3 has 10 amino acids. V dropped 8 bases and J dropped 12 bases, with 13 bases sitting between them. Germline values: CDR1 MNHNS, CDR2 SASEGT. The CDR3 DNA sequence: TGTGCCAGCGGGAATAGATATGACACCTTC. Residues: CASGNRYDTF.

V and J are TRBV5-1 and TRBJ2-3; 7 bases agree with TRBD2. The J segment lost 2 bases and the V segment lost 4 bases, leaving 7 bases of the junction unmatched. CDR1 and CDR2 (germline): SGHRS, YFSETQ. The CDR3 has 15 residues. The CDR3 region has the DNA TGCGCCAGCAGCACCAGCGGGACGAACACAGATACGCAGTATTTT. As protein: CASSTSGTNTDTQYF. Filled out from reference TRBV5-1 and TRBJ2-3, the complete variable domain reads KAGVTQTPRYLIKTRGQQVTLSCSPISGHRSVSWYQQTPGQGLQFLFEYFSETQRNKGNFPGRFSGRQFSNSRSEMNVSTLELGDSALYLCASSTSGTNTDTQYFGPGTRLTVL.

CDR3: CSATRGAGGPLNEQFF. In nucleotides, the CDR3 is TGCAGTGCTACCCGGGGAGCGGGAGGGCCTTTGAATGAGCAGTTCTTC. The genes are TRBV20-1 and TRBJ2-1; 10 bases align to TRBD2. The CDR3 extends over 16 amino acids. The V and J ends lost 4 bases and 7 bases, in that order; junction bases with no gene match: 13. Germline lookup yields CDR1 DFQATT and CDR2 SNEGSKA (reference sequence).

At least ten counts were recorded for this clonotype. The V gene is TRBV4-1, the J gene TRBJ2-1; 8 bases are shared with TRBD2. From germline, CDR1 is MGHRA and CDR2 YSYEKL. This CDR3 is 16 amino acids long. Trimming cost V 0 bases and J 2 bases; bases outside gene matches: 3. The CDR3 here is CASSQEVAGPYNEQFF. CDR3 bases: TGCGCCAGCAGCCAAGAAGTAGCGGGGCCCTACAATGAGCAGTTCTTC.

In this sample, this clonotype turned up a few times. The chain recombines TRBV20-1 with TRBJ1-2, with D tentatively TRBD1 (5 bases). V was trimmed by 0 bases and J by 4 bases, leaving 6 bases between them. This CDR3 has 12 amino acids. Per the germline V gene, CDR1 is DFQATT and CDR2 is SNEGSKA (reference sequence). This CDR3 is CSAREGVYGYTF. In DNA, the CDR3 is TGCAGTGCTAGAGAGGGGGTCTATGGCTACACCTTC.

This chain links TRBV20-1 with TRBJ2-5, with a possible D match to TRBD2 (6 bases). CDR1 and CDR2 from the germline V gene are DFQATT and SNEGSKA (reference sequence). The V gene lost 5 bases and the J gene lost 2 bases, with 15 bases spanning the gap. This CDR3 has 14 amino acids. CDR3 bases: TGCAGTGCTGGCCCTCCGGGACTTCAAGAGACCCAGTACTTC. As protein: CSAGPPGLQETQYF.

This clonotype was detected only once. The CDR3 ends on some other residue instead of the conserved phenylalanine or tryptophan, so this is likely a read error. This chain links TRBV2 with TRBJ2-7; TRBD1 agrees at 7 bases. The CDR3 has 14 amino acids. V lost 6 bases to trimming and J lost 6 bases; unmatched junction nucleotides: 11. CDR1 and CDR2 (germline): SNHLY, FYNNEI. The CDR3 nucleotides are TGTGCCAGCAGGGGGACAGTGACACTACTCGAGCAGTACTGC. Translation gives CASRGTVTLLEQYC.

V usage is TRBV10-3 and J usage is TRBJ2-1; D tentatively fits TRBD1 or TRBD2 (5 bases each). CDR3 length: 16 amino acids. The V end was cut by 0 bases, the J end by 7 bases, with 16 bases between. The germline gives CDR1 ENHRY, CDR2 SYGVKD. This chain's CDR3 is CAISESLGGEGNEQFF. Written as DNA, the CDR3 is TGTGCCATCAGTGAGTCGTTAGGAGGCGAGGGGAATGAGCAGTTCTTC.

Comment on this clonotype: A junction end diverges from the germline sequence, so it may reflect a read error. CDR3 in DNA: TGCGCCAGCAGTTTATTCTCCAGGCCGGGGAATGGCTACACCTTC. This codes for CASSLFSRPGNGYTF. The rearrangement uses TRBV28 and TRBJ1-2; D is uncertain. Germline V gene data show CDR1 as MDHEN and CDR2 as SYDVKM. This CDR3 comprises 15 residues.

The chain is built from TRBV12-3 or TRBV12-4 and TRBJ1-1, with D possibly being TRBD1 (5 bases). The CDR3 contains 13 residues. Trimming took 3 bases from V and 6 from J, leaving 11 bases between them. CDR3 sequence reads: CASSFALGAEAFF. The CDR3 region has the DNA TGTGCCAGCAGTTTCGCCTTAGGGGCTGAAGCTTTCTTT.

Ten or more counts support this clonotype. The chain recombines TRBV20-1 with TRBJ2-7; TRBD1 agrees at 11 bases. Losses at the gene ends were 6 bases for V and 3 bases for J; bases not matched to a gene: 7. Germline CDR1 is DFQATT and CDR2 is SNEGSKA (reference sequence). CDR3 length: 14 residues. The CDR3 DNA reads TGCAGTGCCCGACCCGGGACAGGGGGCTACGAGCAGTACTTC. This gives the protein CSARPGTGGYEQYF.

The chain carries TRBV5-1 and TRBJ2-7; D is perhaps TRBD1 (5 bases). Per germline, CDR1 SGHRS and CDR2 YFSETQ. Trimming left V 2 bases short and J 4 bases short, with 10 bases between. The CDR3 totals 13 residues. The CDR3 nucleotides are TGCGCCAGCAGCTTTGACAGCAGGTACGAGCAGTACTTC. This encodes CASSFDSRYEQYF. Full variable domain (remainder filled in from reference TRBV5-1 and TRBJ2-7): KAGVTQTPRYLIKTRGQQVTLSCSPISGHRSVSWYQQTPGQGLQFLFEYFSETQRNKGNFPGRFSGRQFSNSRSEMNVSTLELGDSALYLCASSFDSRYEQYFGPGTRLTVT.

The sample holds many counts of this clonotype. CDR3 nucleotide sequence: TGTGCCAGCAGCTTCTCCGGGGCCAACGTCCTGACTTTC. As protein: CASSFSGANVLTF. The chain joins TRBV12-3 or TRBV12-4 to TRBJ2-6, with no clear D. The CDR3 consists of 13 residues. The V gene lost 6 bases and the J gene lost 4 bases, with 7 bases spanning the gap.

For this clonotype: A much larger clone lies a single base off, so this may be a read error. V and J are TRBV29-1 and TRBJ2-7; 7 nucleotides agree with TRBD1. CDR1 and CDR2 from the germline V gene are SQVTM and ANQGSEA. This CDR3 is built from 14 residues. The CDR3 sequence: CGVREGQALYEQYF. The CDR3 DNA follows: TGCGGCGTTCGCGAAGGACAGGCCCTCTACGAGCAGTACTTC.

The CDR3, as DNA: TGTGCCAGCAGTCGGACTAGCGGGGGCCACAATGAGCAGTTCTTC. Translation gives CASSRTSGGHNEQFF. J is TRBJ2-1 and V is TRBV27; 13 bases are shared with TRBD2. The CDR3 contains 15 residues. V was clipped by 5 bases and J by 5 bases; unmatched bases: 3. Germline-derived CDR1 and CDR2 are MNHEY and SMNVEV (reference sequence).

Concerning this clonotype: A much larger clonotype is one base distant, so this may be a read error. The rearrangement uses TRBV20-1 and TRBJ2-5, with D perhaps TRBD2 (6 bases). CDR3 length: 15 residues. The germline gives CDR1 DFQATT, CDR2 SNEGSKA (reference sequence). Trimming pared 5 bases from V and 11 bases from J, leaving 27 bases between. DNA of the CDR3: TGCAGTGCTCCCCGGGTAGCGGCTGCTTACAATGAGCAGTACTTC. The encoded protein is CSAPRVAAAYNEQYF.

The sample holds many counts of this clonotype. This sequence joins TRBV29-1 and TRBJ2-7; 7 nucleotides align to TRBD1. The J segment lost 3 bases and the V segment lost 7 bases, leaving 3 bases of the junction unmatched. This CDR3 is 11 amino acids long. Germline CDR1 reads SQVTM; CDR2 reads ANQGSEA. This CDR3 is CSAGTDYEQYF. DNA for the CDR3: TGCAGCGCCGGGACAGACTACGAGCAGTACTTC.

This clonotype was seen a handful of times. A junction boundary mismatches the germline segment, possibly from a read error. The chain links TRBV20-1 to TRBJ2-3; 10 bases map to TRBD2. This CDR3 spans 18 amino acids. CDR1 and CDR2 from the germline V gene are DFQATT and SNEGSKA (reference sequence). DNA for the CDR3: TGCGGTGCTAGAGATCCAGGACTTCTAGCGGGGGTCGCAGATACGCAGTATTTT. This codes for CGARDPGLLAGVADTQYF.

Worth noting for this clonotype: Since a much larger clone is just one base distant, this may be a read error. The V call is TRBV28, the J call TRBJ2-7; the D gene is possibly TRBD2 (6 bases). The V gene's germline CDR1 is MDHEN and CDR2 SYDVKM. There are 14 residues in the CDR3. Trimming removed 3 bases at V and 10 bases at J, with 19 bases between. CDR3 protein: CASSFRGTQEAQYF. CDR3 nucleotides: TGTGCCAGCAGTTTCCGCGGGACTCAAGAGGCCCAGTACTTC. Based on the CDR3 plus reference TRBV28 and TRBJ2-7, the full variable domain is DVKVTQSSRYLVKRTGEKVFLECVQDMDHENMFWYRQDPGLGLRLIYFSYDVKMKEKGDIPEGYSVSREKKERFSLILESASTNQTSMYLCASSFRGTQEAQYFGPGTRLTVT.

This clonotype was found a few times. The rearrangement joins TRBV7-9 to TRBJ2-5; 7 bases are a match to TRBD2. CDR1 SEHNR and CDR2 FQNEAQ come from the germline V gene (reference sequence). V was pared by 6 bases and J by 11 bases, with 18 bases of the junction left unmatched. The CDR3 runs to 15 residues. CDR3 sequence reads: CASSRLSGFPGEQYF. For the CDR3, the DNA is TGTGCCAGCAGTCGGCTTAGCGGGTTTCCCGGGGAGCAGTACTTC. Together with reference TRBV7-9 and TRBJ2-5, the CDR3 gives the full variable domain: DTGVSQNPRHKITKRGQNVTFRCDPISEHNRLYWYRQTLGQGPEFLTYFQNEAQLEKSRLLSDRFSAERPKGSFSTLEIQRTEQGDSAMYLCASSRLSGFPGEQYFGPGTRLLVL.

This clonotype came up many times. This CDR3 is CSASGGGRETQYF. In DNA form, the CDR3 reads TGCAGTGCTAGCGGCGGGGGCAGGGAGACCCAGTACTTC. The chain combines TRBV20-1 with TRBJ2-5; tentatively, D is TRBD2 (7 bases). The germline V and J ends were trimmed by 3 bases and 5 bases, with 13 bases remaining between them. Germline loops: CDR1 DFQATT, CDR2 SNEGSKA (reference sequence). This CDR3 contains 13 residues.